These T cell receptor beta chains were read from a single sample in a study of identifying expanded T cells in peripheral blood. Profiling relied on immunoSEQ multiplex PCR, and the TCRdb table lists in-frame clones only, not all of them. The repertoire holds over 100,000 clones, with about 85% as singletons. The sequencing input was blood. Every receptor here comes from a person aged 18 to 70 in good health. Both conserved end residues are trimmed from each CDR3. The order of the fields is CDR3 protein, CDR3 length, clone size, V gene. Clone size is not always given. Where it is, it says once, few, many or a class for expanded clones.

cdr3_aa: ASSGTSGSTDTQY
cdr3_length: 13
clone_size: .
v_call: TRBV28

cdr3_aa: ASSVGTSGGFGELF
cdr3_length: 14
clone_size: .
v_call: TRBV9

cdr3_aa: ASSLGLGGEQF
cdr3_length: 11
clone_size: few
v_call: TRBV27

cdr3_aa: ASSFDSLNTEAF
cdr3_length: 12
clone_size: .
v_call: TRBV14

cdr3_aa: ASSLGQTRQPQH
cdr3_length: 12
clone_size: .
v_call: TRBV7-9

cdr3_aa: ASSSRQAEYGYT
cdr3_length: 12
clone_size: .
v_call: TRBV11-2

cdr3_aa: ATSRDSRGVYEQY
cdr3_length: 13
clone_size: .
v_call: TRBV15

cdr3_aa: ASSLPQGPYNEQF
cdr3_length: 13
clone_size: once
v_call: TRBV11-3

cdr3_aa: ASGASSYEQY
cdr3_length: 10
clone_size: .
v_call: TRBV6-1

cdr3_aa: ASSLPRGDPYQPQH
cdr3_length: 14
clone_size: .
v_call: TRBV28

cdr3_aa: ASSLWAGGLEKLF
cdr3_length: 13
clone_size: .
v_call: TRBV28

cdr3_aa: ASSLPGLAGFQETQY
cdr3_length: 15
clone_size: once
v_call: TRBV28

cdr3_aa: ASSQALTPGQAF
cdr3_length: 12
clone_size: .
v_call: TRBV14

cdr3_aa: ASSEGTQLTYQETQY
cdr3_length: 15
clone_size: .
v_call: TRBV6-1

cdr3_aa: ASSFSGAGANVLT
cdr3_length: 13
clone_size: .
v_call: TRBV7-3

cdr3_aa: ASRYRVLSPLH
cdr3_length: 11
clone_size: .
v_call: TRBV2

cdr3_aa: AITSGAGYGYT
cdr3_length: 11
clone_size: .
v_call: TRBV10-3

cdr3_aa: AISPGQGGETQY
cdr3_length: 12
clone_size: .
v_call: TRBV10-3

cdr3_aa: ASRRLLSSYNEQF
cdr3_length: 13
clone_size: .
v_call: TRBV19

cdr3_aa: ASTMGLGYGYT
cdr3_length: 11
clone_size: .
v_call: TRBV28

cdr3_aa: ASSTRTGEETQY
cdr3_length: 12
clone_size: .
v_call: TRBV7-2

cdr3_aa: ASKDSSYEQY
cdr3_length: 10
clone_size: .
v_call: TRBV25-1

cdr3_aa: ASSPSTGANVLT
cdr3_length: 12
clone_size: .
v_call: TRBV11-2

cdr3_aa: ASSLSPQYQETQY
cdr3_length: 13
clone_size: .
v_call: TRBV7-2

cdr3_aa: ASKMQGRSGYT
cdr3_length: 11
clone_size: .
v_call: TRBV2

cdr3_aa: ASSVSPGANVLT
cdr3_length: 12
clone_size: .
v_call: TRBV19

cdr3_aa: SAASSTDTQY
cdr3_length: 10
clone_size: .
v_call: TRBV29-1

cdr3_aa: SVEDFNGKETQY
cdr3_length: 12
clone_size: once
v_call: TRBV29-1

cdr3_aa: ASSIDTANTEAF
cdr3_length: 12
clone_size: .
v_call: TRBV19